This T cell receptor beta chain was found in a study of cytomegalovirus exposure and HLA in healthy donors. In the PCR, 60 Vbeta and 13 Jbeta primers were used. Clones were sequenced by immunoSEQ multiplex PCR, and TCRdb holds only the in-frame ones, with some missing. The sample has around 90,000 clones, 81% seen once. Trimming left V 0 bases short and J 6 bases short, with 24 bases between. Germline V gene sequence: CDR1 SGDLS, CDR2 YYNGEE. CDR3 length: 18 residues. The TCR originated in a human donor in good health. The chain couples TRBV9 to TRBJ1-2; weak D call: TRBD1 (5 bases). Sequenced input: PBMCs. This CDR3 is CASSVDVEYRTPGNGYTF. Written as DNA, the CDR3 is TGTGCCAGCAGCGTAGATGTTGAGTACAGGACACCGGGCAATGGCTACACCTTC.